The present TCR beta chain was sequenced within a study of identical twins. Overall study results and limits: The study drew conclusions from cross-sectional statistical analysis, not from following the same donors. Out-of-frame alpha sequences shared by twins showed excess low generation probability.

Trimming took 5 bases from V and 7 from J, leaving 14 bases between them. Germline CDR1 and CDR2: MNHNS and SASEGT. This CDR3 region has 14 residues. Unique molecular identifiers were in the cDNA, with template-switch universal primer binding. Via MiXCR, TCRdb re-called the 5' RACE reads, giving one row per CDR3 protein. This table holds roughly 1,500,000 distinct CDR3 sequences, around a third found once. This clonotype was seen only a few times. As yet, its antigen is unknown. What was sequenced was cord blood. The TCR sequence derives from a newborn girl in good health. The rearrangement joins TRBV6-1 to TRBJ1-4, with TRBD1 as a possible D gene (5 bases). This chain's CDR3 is CASSSQGVCEKLFF. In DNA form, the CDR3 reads TGTGCCAGCAGTAGTCAAGGGGTGTGTGAAAAACTGTTTTTT.